This TCR beta chain came from a study of human T cells and chemical hapten exposure. TCRdb called the RACE reads again in MiXCR, with one record for every CDR3 protein. The sample records approximately 80,000 distinct CDR3 sequences, around 11% being singletons. The CDR3 length is 16 residues. V lost 4 bases and J lost 5, with 20 bases in between. The germline gives CDR1 LNHNV, CDR2 YYDKDF (reference sequence). To note about this clonotype: Antigen: not known.

Study-level findings and limits: TCRs at a frequency above 1 in 1000 stayed unchanged with DPC sensitization.

Sample time point: patch test 1, 2 weeks after DPC sensitization. The treatment is: therapeutic diphenylcyclopropenone sensitization with weekly scalp DPC. Sequenced here: whole blood, sampled in connection with sensitization to the hapten diphenylcyclopropenone (DPC). The chain is built from TRBV15 and TRBJ1-2; D is possibly TRBD1 (5 bases). This clonotype originated in a woman between 45 and 65 years old with alopecia areata. Some clones in this sample may be carry-over from other donors' samples. CDR3 DNA: TGTGCCACCAGCAAAAACGCGATGGTTGGGGCTTATGGCTACACCTTC. Protein: CATSKNAMVGAYGYTF.